Below are 3 T cell receptor beta chains sequenced from a single sample in a study of CD8 T cells in Susac syndrome. When the RNA was reverse transcribed, random hexamers were used with an input of about 0.5 to 1 ug. TCRdb ran MiXCR on the immunoSEQ multiplex PCR reads and lists one entry per CDR3 protein. The sample lists approximately 170,000 distinct CDR3 sequences; less than 95% were seen once. The specimen was CD4+ T cells from PBMCs. These receptors came from a human donor with multiple sclerosis.

This clonotype occurred a few times. The chain carries TRBV7-9 and TRBJ1-1; no clear D. Between the trimmed V and J ends, which lost 5 bases and 1 base, there was a span of 14 bases. From germline, CDR1 is SEHNR and CDR2 FQNEAQ (reference sequence). This CDR3 comprises 15 residues. CDR3 residues: CASSPSGSENTEAFF. In DNA, the CDR3 is TGTGCCAGCAGCCCCTCCGGGTCTGAGAACACTGAAGCTTTCTTT.

The CDR3 protein is CASSATRDGYTF. In DNA, the CDR3 is TGTGCCAGCAGTGCTACTAGGGATGGCTACACCTTC. The chain recombines TRBV6-1 with TRBJ1-2; no clear D gene. In germline, CDR1 is MNHNS, CDR2 SASEGT. The ends were cut back, 4 bases at V and 6 bases at J, with 9 bases in the middle. CDR3 size: 12 residues.

The CDR3 here is CATSDRETQYF. The CDR3 DNA follows: TGTGCCACCAGTGACAGAGAGACCCAGTACTTC. This chain joins TRBV24-1 and TRBJ2-5; no clear D gene. V gave up 4 bases and J gave up 4 bases, with 3 bases separating them. There are 11 residues in the CDR3. CDR1 is KGHDR, CDR2 SFDVKD, per germline.